The following is a T cell receptor beta chain sequence with its context. Its target antigen remains unknown. No much larger clone is present one base from it, and per-base qualities are unavailable. The data stem from a study of Graves' ophthalmopathy and Graves' hyperthyroidism (dated by TCRdb to the late 2010s). Study-wide context: Hyperthyroidism was defined as stable when no progression to ophthalmopathy occurred within 18 months of follow-up. The study used signatures of the TCR beta repertoire to tell Graves' ophthalmopathy apart from Graves' hyperthyroidism and to predict which patients would progress to ophthalmopathy. In total, around 140 blood samples were TCR-sequenced: 40 to 45 ophthalmopathy, under 85 hyperthyroidism and some 17 hyperthyroidism-to-ophthalmopathy patients. A discovery set of 100 patients (43 ophthalmopathy, 55 to 60 stable hyperthyroidism) was enrolled to explore V-J signatures distinguishing ophthalmopathy from hyperthyroidism. The independent validation cohort included 18 to 20 hyperthyroidism patients plus 17 patients who later progressed from hyperthyroidism to ophthalmopathy. In roughly 6 hyperthyroidism patients, T-cell repertoires of thyroid tissue and blood were compared. Following sample collection, hyperthyroidism patients were given methimazole at a starting dose of 30 mg daily, and ophthalmopathy patients were given high-dose intravenous methylprednisolone.

Patients with hyperthyroidism were aged 18 to 65 years, had been newly diagnosed, and had a disease duration of less than 2 months. Anyone with other autoimmune diseases, uncontrolled infections, pregnancy or lactation was excluded from the study. Clinical symptoms, serum thyroxine, TRAb, thyroid ultrasound and orbital computed tomography formed the basis of the diagnosis. Total RNA was extracted with Trizol reagent and quality-checked on an Agilent 2100 Bioanalyzer. For repertoire sequencing, TCR beta CDR3 regions were amplified from RNA transcripts. The first round of RT-PCR was done with HTBI primers and the Qiagen OneStep RT-PCR kit, and was followed by a second round of multiplex PCR, then size selection and purification. Sequencing of the libraries was carried out on an Illumina HiSeq2000 in paired-end mode with 100 bp reads. As for the authors' bioinformatics: Reads were processed with SOAPnuke, discarding reads with adapters, uncalled bases, mean Phred below 15, or no exact constant-primer or identifier match. COPE v1.2.5 was used to merge high-quality paired reads. Unique nucleotide sequences were defined as clonotypes and aligned to IMGT TRB V, D and J references using MiTCR v1.1. Only V-J combinations with frequency above 0.0001 were analysed, covering approximately 99% of repertoires. For each V-J combination, a TCR clonal expansion and chaos score was defined as the ratio of F50 clonal expansion to chaos observed in the TCRdist matrix. Welch's t-statistics and random forest were used to narrow the features down to around 12 V-J combinations, which were then fed into a naive Bayes classifier. The similarity between thyroid and blood repertoires was quantified using the Morisita-Horn index. TCRdb trimmed public reads at Q25 via fastp, called clones via MiXCR and kept in-frame beta chains. Each CDR3 protein gets just one entry, which takes the most common genes and DNA from the rows behind it. TCRdb, rather than the study authors, made the V and J calls. This sample holds about 590,000 distinct CDR3 sequences; 35% to 45% were observed only once. Roughly 4% of the sample comes from the top ten.

The CDR3 contains 15 residues, cysteine and phenylalanine counted. CDR3 DNA only is kept here, 45 bases in frame from base 1. V was cut back by 0 bases and J by 0 bases, leaving a gap of 9 bases between them. The germline V gene sets CDR1 to SGDLS and CDR2 to YYNGEE. What the work shows at the level of the full study, not this receptor alone: Among expanded thyroid clonotypes with frequency above 0.001, most also showed up in blood, which suggests that blood repertoires may reflect the thyroid immune response. Ophthalmopathy was separated from stable hyperthyroidism by the 13-signature model with more than 85% sensitivity and around 81% specificity in cross-validation and with 80%/75% in the test set. In validation, the model predicted ophthalmopathy progression with 70.59% sensitivity and roughly 72% specificity; about a dozen predicted patients were CT-confirmed with GO in a median of approximately six months. No statistical method was used to set the sample size in advance, and the investigators knew which group each participant was assigned to.

The chain was built from TRBV9 and TRBJ1-1; no D segment can be confidently identified. The sequencing sample was made of peripheral blood or thyroid tissue (not recorded which). This clonotype was obtained from an adult man with Graves' hyperthyroidism. The encoded CDR3 is CASSVGLGMNTEAFF. In nucleotide form, the sequence is TGTGCCAGCAGCGTAGGTTTAGGGATGAACACTGAAGCTTTCTTT.